This T cell receptor (beta chain) stems from a study of T-cell memory formation after mild COVID-19. Of note for this clonotype: Antigen unknown.

TCRdb redid the calling of the 5' RACE reads with MiXCR, one entry per CDR3 protein. The data hold fewer than 95,000 distinct CDR3 sequences, with 10% to 15% observed a single time. CDR1 is MNHEY and CDR2 is SVGAGI in the germline V gene. V was pared by 7 bases and J by 4 bases, with 8 bases between. The length of the CDR3 is 13 residues. General study findings and limits: Shrinking CD4+ clones were chiefly CM and EM; CD8+ ones were chiefly EMRA.

The sequencing input was PBMCs or a T cell subset sorted from them (not recorded which). The V gene is TRBV6-5, the J gene TRBJ2-6; D not resolved. This clonotype was obtained from an adult woman who had mild COVID-19 (a few samples of this study predate the infection). Cell type and time point are not known. The CDR3 nucleotides are TGTGCCAGCAAGGTAGAGGGGGCCAACGTCCTGACTTTC. This encodes CASKVEGANVLTF.